The TCR beta chain described here comes from a study of PD-L1 blockade in urothelial cancer. Study context: Researchers looked at the blood 3 weeks (second dose) and 6 weeks after treatment began.

V shed 0 bases and J 7 bases; nucleotides not matched to a gene: 5. In germline, CDR1 is SGHRS, CDR2 YFSETQ. CDR3 length: 14 residues. Each patient gave between 1 and 8 samples of peripheral blood mononuclear cells, which were collected pretreatment and during treatment. Profiling relied on immunoSEQ multiplex PCR, and the TCRdb table lists in-frame clones only, not all of them. Of tens of thousands of clones in the sample, approximately 80% were seen once. Study results and caveats: Durable benefit was linked to greater 3-week expansion of tumor-associated blood clones.

Of note for this clone: Its specificity is unknown.

Material: PBMCs, obtained around atezolizumab (anti-PD-L1) treatment. The TCR sequence derives from a man between 70 and 80 years old with urothelial cancer. The chain recombines TRBV5-1 with TRBJ1-1; 8 bases are shared with TRBD1. CDR3 DNA sequence: TGCGCCAGCAGCTTGGGGGGACAGGTTGATGAAGCTTTCTTT. Protein: CASSLGGQVDEAFF. The full variable domain, in which reference TRBV5-1 and TRBJ1-1 provide the parts outside the CDR3, is KAGVTQTPRYLIKTRGQQVTLSCSPISGHRSVSWYQQTPGQGLQFLFEYFSETQRNKGNFPGRFSGRQFSNSRSEMNVSTLELGDSALYLCASSLGGQVDEAFFGQGTRLTVV.